This T cell receptor beta chain was identified during a study of cytomegalovirus exposure and HLA in healthy donors (dated by TCRdb to the late 2010s). General notes on the study: An earlier analysis of some 500 of the donors reported 250 to 350 Gb of sequence data and 117 million unique TCR beta sequences from 190 million or so T cells. Around 300 gigabases of sequencing data and 70 million to 100 million unique TCR sequences were included in an early release covering around 650 HLA-typed donors. Of the roughly 400 genotyped donors, roughly 85% fell in the genetic ancestry cluster associated with self-reported Caucasian donors. The study aimed to test whether cataloging public T cell receptors could reveal signatures of past pathogen exposure. The study used immunosequencing to profile the T cell repertoires of 666 subjects and linked those repertoires to cytomegalovirus serostatus. Along with the approximately 700-subject first cohort, a separate validation cohort of 120 different subjects was used. High-throughput TCR immunosequencing, statistical association of individual TCRs with disease status, and machine learning were combined to predict cytomegalovirus infection status. A later analysis re-examined previously published TCR beta repertoires from several hundred donors and added high-resolution HLA genotyping to investigate patterns of TCR occurrence. Rather than drawing on any new phenotypic data, the later analysis identified candidate immune exposures from TCR beta sequences and the way those sequences occurred across donors. An earlier analysis of 587 of the donors used high-throughput TCR beta sequencing to judge whether each TCR beta V gene segment behaved as functional or pseudogenic. Donor age, sex, ethnicity and CMV serostatus were compiled together with the repertoire data. A later genetic analysis took genome-wide SNP genotypes for about 60% of the roughly 670 donors and used that subset as a discovery cohort. Every discovery cohort repertoire had been produced on one sequencing platform. Both class I and class II loci were covered by HLA typing, at four-digit resolution. Typing coverage varied by locus: 629-630 donors for A, B, C, DRB1 and DQB1; about 520 for DQA1; more than 600 for DPA1; roughly 450 for DPB1. Several DR-DQ haplotypes were treated as single units for association and clustering because of strong linkage in the cohort. Among a few hundred genotyped donors of the cohort, an average of about 240,000 unique TCR beta nucleotide sequences were sequenced per donor, roughly 18% of them non-productive.

Overall study outcomes, separate from this receptor: Cytomegalovirus status was reported to be diagnosed by the classifier with high specificity and sensitivity in both the original and validation cohorts. According to a later genetic analysis, donors in an Asian-associated ancestry cluster had fewer N-insertions in productive TCRs than the approximately 690-donor mean. This cohort had only TCR beta chains sequenced, and the lack of alpha or paired-chain data limited which features could be detected. The authors suggested that the approach could potentially be extended to other disease states and immunological phenotypes. A total of 150 to 200 TCR beta chains were listed by the study as associated with cytomegalovirus. Because some donors lacked HLA typing at each locus, the association tests relied only on the typed subset. Most CMV-associated TCR beta chains appeared to be HLA-restricted in a later analysis, and the HLA associations seemed to be driven largely by CMV exposure. A cluster of highly shared sequence variants was judged likely to represent a technical artifact of the sequencing pipeline. Several of the top co-occurrence clusters appeared to be linked to parvovirus B19, influenza, CMV and Epstein-Barr virus, according to a later analysis. In a later analysis, HLA-associated TCR beta chains were found to be more clonally expanded and to have lower generation probabilities than equally common non-associated chains. Immune exposure information for the cohort was limited to CMV serostatus. A further reported finding was that TCR beta sequences accurately predicted the HLA-A and HLA-B alleles for most subjects in the first cohort. Most TCR sequences were observed very rarely across donors, whereas some public TCRs were present in many individuals. About 17 rarely observed V segments, including chromosome 9 orphons, were excluded from the earlier analysis of 550 to 700 of the donors because counts were too low. In an earlier analysis of about 540 of the donors, most TCR beta V segments were observed in productive rearrangements about 87% or about 30% of the time, broadly matching IMGT annotations. Correlated functional status among segregating V segments might reflect linkage disequilibrium, but an unknown experimental factor could not be ruled out. Because the 87-base-pair reads could not distinguish some IMGT-functional V segments, including TRBV6-2 and TRBV6-3, those segments were excluded. The presence/absence analyses assumed that sequencing depth was roughly uniform across donors, and that assumption may not be true. V-gene and J-gene trimming of TCR beta chains was associated with a missense DCLRE1C variant in a later genetic analysis, and the association was replicated in an independent cohort. In a later analysis, about 17,000 TCR beta sequences were associated with specific HLA alleles at a false discovery rate of 0.05. When HLA alleles, especially DR and DQ, strongly co-occurred, attributing TCR associations to individual alleles was difficult. Three of the identified cytomegalovirus-associated TCR beta chains were confirmed in vitro to be specific for cytomegalovirus antigens. According to a later analysis, TCR association rates differed among HLA loci, with DRB1 alleles showing the most associated TCRs and HLA-C alleles showing the fewest.

V trim: 7 bases; J trim: 4 bases; unmatched bases: 2. Including the terminal cysteine and phenylalanine, the CDR3 comprises 13 residues. The CDR3 DNA has 39 bases and is translated from base 1. CDR1 and CDR2 are read off the germline V gene as SGHDT and YYEEEE. As concerns this clone: Its antigen is currently not known. No much larger clone exists at a distance of one base, and base qualities are not known.

Libraries came from the immunoSEQ multiplex PCR assay. A mixture of 60 forward primers for TCR Vbeta segments and 13 reverse primers for TCR Jbeta segments was used in the multiplex PCR. Amplification of the CDR3 region of rearranged TCR beta genes was performed with a multiplex PCR assay on genomic DNA. Amplified TCR beta libraries were sequenced as 87-base-pair reads on the Illumina HiSeq System. On the study's bioinformatics: Across the 670 or so repertoires, a later analysis counted tens of millions of unique TCR beta chains, 9.5 million to 13 million of which were shared by at least two donors. Raw reads were error-corrected and collapsed into unique sequences with a nearest-neighbor algorithm that merged closely related sequences to remove PCR and sequencing errors. CDR3 sequences were aligned to IMGT reference sequences to assign V, D and J gene segments. Each retained sequence needed at least a six-nucleotide match to both a V gene segment and a J gene segment. A rearrangement was called productive if the CDR3 had no stop codons and remained in frame with V and J, and every other rearrangement was called non-productive. CDR3 was defined according to IMGT convention as the region running from the second conserved V-encoded cysteine to the conserved J-encoded phenylalanine. In an earlier analysis of 550 to 650 of the donors, sequences lacking an unambiguous match to a single V gene segment were excluded. In an earlier analysis of roughly 500 of the donors, V segments were called functional above 56.7% productive rearrangements and were called segregating when the between-donor standard deviation exceeded 5%. A statistical classification framework was built to diagnose cytomegalovirus status from the catalog of TCR beta chain sequences. A later analysis assigned V and J genes by comparing TCR nucleotide sequences with IMGT/GENE-DB human TR gene sequences. A later analysis assigned CDR3 sequences and most-parsimonious VDJ recombination scenarios with the TCRdist pipeline. A later analysis defined each TCR beta chain by its CDR3 amino acid sequence plus V-gene family, and excluded reads lacking a unique V-gene family. A later analysis removed roughly 590 highly shared, low-generation-probability nucleotide sequences to deal with suspected cross-contamination and a sequencing artifact. In a later analysis, a clonal expansion index was calculated for each public chain from normalized within-repertoire ranks of inferred template counts. In a later analysis, generation probabilities were computed using a VDJ recombination model fitted to out-of-frame rearrangements, and the results were checked against IGoR. A later analysis scored TCR-TCR, TCR-HLA and TCR-CMV co-occurrence with hypergeometric tests, applying a repertoire-size bias correction to TCR pairs. To estimate false discovery rates, a later analysis permuted the HLA or CMV assignments 20 times. In a later analysis, co-occurring TCRs were grouped with DBSCAN, and TCRdist sequence similarity was added when clustering was performed within HLA-allele-positive subsets. For co-occurrence clustering, repertoires with fewer than 30,000 or more than 120,000 public chains were excluded, along with four to six repertoires with anomalous nucleotide sharing. The immuneACCESS repertoire file appears here via TCRdb, limited to in-frame rearrangements. These files lack a portion of the clones; in checked studies, under half of the deficit traces to unresolved V genes, and the cause of the others is not known. V and J calls and clone size are given by that table; D and trimming were obtained from the DNA. Here the sample has 120,000 or so clones; over 70% occur a single time. 3.5% to 4.5% of the sample lies in the top ten.

The cohort was made up of about 610 healthy bone marrow donors. Cohort members were all nominally healthy when sampled, although unrecorded immune exposures were likely present. The donor was CMV seropositive and belonged to the group of about 290 seropositive cohort members. A peripheral blood sample was provided by each donor, and peripheral blood mononuclear cells were used for TCR beta sequencing. The Qiagen DNeasy Blood Extraction Kit was used to extract genomic DNA from the blood cell samples. In this chain, TRBV5-6 is recombined with TRBJ1-2; TRBD1 lines up with 12 middle nucleotides. This TCR was recovered from a man between 40 and 49 years old in good health and CMV-seropositive. The sample consisted of PBMCs. Read as DNA, the sequence is TGTGCCAGCGGGGGACAGGGGGCCTATGGCTACACCTTC. The resulting protein is CASGGQGAYGYTF. With the portions outside the CDR3 filled from the reference TRBV5-6 and TRBJ1-2 genes, the complete variable region becomes DAGVTQSPTHLIKTRGQQVTLRCSPKSGHDTVSWYQQALGQGPQFIFQYYEEEERQRGNFPDRFSGHQFPNYSSELNVNALLLGDSALYLCASGGQGAYGYTFGSGTRLTVV.